This entry lists 9 T cell receptor beta chains sequenced from one sample in a study of cytomegalovirus exposure and HLA in healthy donors. Primers: 60 Vbeta forward and 13 Jbeta reverse. The table came from immunoSEQ multiplex PCR; TCRdb's copy has only in-frame clones and leaves some out. This table holds fewer than 200,000 clones, roughly 78% found once. The source material was PBMCs. The receptors derive from a woman between 40 and 50 years old in good health and CMV-seronegative.

This clone came up once. V usage is TRBV21-1 and J usage is TRBJ2-3; the tabulated D call, TRBD2, remains unverified against the DNA. TRBV21-1 is termed a pseudogene. The CDR3 is 13 amino acids. CDR3 nucleotides: TGTGCCAGCAGCAAAGCCGGTCGGGATACGCAGTATTTT. Translation: CASSKAGRDTQYF.

This clone appeared a few times. The junction differs from germline at one of its ends, possibly a read error. V usage is TRBV7-7 and J usage is TRBJ2-3, with a weak D call TRBD2 (6 bases). Germline V gives CDR1 SSHAT, CDR2 FNYEAQ (reference sequence). The CDR3 is 14 residues long. Written as DNA, the CDR3 is TGTGCTAGCAGCTTAGACGGGAGCTCAGATACGCAGTATTTT. Protein product: CASSLDGSSDTQYF.

This clone came up a few times. The rearrangement uses TRBV5-1 and TRBJ2-1; 7 nucleotides align to TRBD1. CDR1 SGHRS and CDR2 YFSETQ come from the germline V gene. CDR3 length: 13 residues. Unmatched junction bases numbered 5, after V lost 7 bases and J lost 4 bases. Here the CDR3 DNA reads TGCGCCAGCCGGGGACAGTCGTACAATGAGCAGTTCTTC. It encodes CASRGQSYNEQFF.

A single count supports this clone. The genes are TRBV5-1 and TRBJ2-7; tentatively, D is TRBD2 (6 bases). The CDR3 totals 14 residues. V was cut by 0 bases and J by 1 base, with 8 bases left in between. CDR1 is SGHRS and CDR2 is YFSETQ in the germline V gene. This CDR3 reads CASSLGRDSYEQYF. Written as DNA, the CDR3 is TGCGCCAGCAGCTTGGGGAGGGATTCCTACGAGCAGTACTTC.

This rearrangement joins TRBV15 to TRBJ2-3, with 8 bases identical to TRBD2. The CDR3 sequence is 12 residues long. Germline V gene data show CDR1 as LNHNV and CDR2 as YYDKDF (reference sequence). Unmatched junction bases numbered 2, after V lost 3 bases and J lost 9 bases. The CDR3 DNA reads TGTGCCACCAGCAGGACTAGCGACACGCAGTATTTT. Amino acids: CATSRTSDTQYF.

The V gene is TRBV6-1, the J gene TRBJ1-3; TRBD1 agrees at 7 bases. V lost 5 bases, J lost 0 bases, and 10 bases stayed unmatched. The CDR3 is 17 amino acids. In germline, CDR1 is MNHNS, CDR2 SASEGT. CDR3 loop: CASSQGTVLLSGNTIYF. The CDR3 nucleotides are TGTGCCAGCAGTCAAGGGACAGTCCTCCTCTCTGGAAACACCATATATTTT.

With regard to this clone: At one end the junction does not follow the germline gene, possibly because of a read error. The chain combines TRBV14 with TRBJ2-1, with a tentative D call TRBD2 (6 bases). CDR1 SGHDN and CDR2 FVKESK come from the germline V gene. This CDR3 has 12 residues. The CDR3: CVSSPGTSNQFF. The CDR3 region has the DNA TGTGTCAGCAGCCCAGGGACTTCTAATCAGTTCTTC.

In its sample, this clone was seen a few times. The CDR3 protein is CASSLEWNQPQHF. Here the CDR3 DNA reads TGTGCCAGTAGCCTCGAGTGGAATCAGCCCCAGCATTTT. V and J are TRBV19 and TRBJ1-5, with no clear D. Germline V CDR1 and CDR2: LNHDA, SQIVND (reference sequence). The CDR3 sequence is 13 residues long. V shed 6 bases and J shed 4 bases, with 10 bases lying between them.

The chain couples TRBV6-1 to TRBJ2-1, with D tentatively TRBD2 (6 bases). The ends were cut back, 3 bases at V and 2 bases at J, with 20 bases in the middle. The CDR3 runs 18 residues. CDR1 MNHNS and CDR2 SASEGT come from the germline V gene. In DNA form, the CDR3 reads TGTGCCAGCAGTGAGGCGGGGATTCGCGACGGTCCCTACAATGAGCAGTTCTTC. Amino acid sequence: CASSEAGIRDGPYNEQFF.